A single T cell receptor beta chain is shown here with its context. Its antigen is unidentified. V gave up 5 bases and J gave up 10 bases; unmatched junction bases: 6. This CDR3 region has 13 residues. The data belong to a study of blood T cells in healthy people across ages. Whole-study findings and limits: Nothing was known about donor CMV status, and this possibly confounded expanded clonotype changes.

A second PCR, run for about 7 to 11 cycles, used a sample-barcoded 5' primer plus a J-beta primer mix. From each sample, at least 2.5 million paired-end reads containing CDR3 were obtained. TCRdb recomputed calls from the 5' RACE reads with MiXCR, one row per CDR3 protein. The data show approximately 730,000 distinct CDR3 sequences, roughly 50% seen once. About 10 milliliters of peripheral blood were drawn from each donor. Total RNA was extracted at no less than 5.5 micrograms per sample. The sequenced sample was blood. The V and J genes are TRBV12-3 or TRBV12-4 and TRBJ2-1, with 9 bases matching TRBD2. This receptor was identified in an elderly man in good health. The CDR3 DNA sequence: TGTGCCAGCAGTGTAACCCTAGCGGGAGAGCAGTTCTTC. This codes for CASSVTLAGEQFF.